This record concerns one T cell receptor (beta chain) sequence. What it recognizes is unknown. Germline V lookup: CDR1 MNHNS, CDR2 SASEGT. CDR3 length: 15 amino acids. Between the trimmed V and J ends, which lost 2 bases and 3 bases, there was a span of 11 bases. The sample originates from a study of T cell responses to AZD1222 COVID-19 vaccine. TCRdb's table, derived via immunoSEQ multiplex PCR, lists solely in-frame clones and lacks some. The table lists 150,000 to 200,000 clones, around 93% of them singletons. Broader study findings: Spike-specific TCR breadth and depth rose after two AZD1222 doses. Samples come after the peak T cell response, not at day 14.

The input for sequencing was peripheral blood, taken on day 0 of AZD1222 vaccination. The clonotype originates from an adult in good health. The V and J genes are TRBV6-1 and TRBJ1-5, with D unclear. CDR3 protein: CASSEFGRSNQPQHF. CDR3 nucleotides: TGTGCCAGCAGTGAATTCGGGAGATCCAATCAGCCCCAGCATTTT.